The present entry profiles one T cell receptor (beta chain) with its context. The specificity of this receptor is unknown. Qualities for individual bases were not recorded, and no much larger clone is one base off. The sample belongs to a study of cytomegalovirus exposure and HLA in healthy donors (dated by TCRdb to between 2016 and 2019). In terms of the full investigation: According to a later analysis, one platform produced both the 120 validation repertoires and the 666 repertoires of the first cohort. The study was designed to test whether signatures of past pathogen exposure could be identified by cataloging public T cell receptors. Along with the roughly 700-subject first cohort, a separate validation cohort of about 110 different subjects was used. To predict cytomegalovirus infection status, the study brought together high-throughput TCR immunosequencing, statistical association of individual TCRs with disease status, and machine learning. Summary of the overall study and its limitations: A later analysis found that TCRs clustered in the first cohort also tended to co-occur in the roughly 120 validation repertoires, with 94% of cluster scores above 0. A few of the identified cytomegalovirus-associated TCR beta chains were confirmed in vitro to be specific for cytomegalovirus antigens. The authors suggested that the approach could potentially be extended to other disease states and immunological phenotypes. While some public TCRs were present in many individuals, most TCR sequences turned up only very rarely across donors. In the study, 150 to 200 TCR beta chains were listed as associated with cytomegalovirus. A later analysis lacked HLA typing for the validation cohort, so it scored co-occurrence in that cohort across all 110 or so repertoires. The classifier was reported to diagnose cytomegalovirus status with high specificity and sensitivity in both the original cohort and the validation cohort.

The library was made by the immunoSEQ multiplex PCR assay. The paper's processing steps were these. To diagnose cytomegalovirus status from the catalog of TCR beta chain sequences, a statistical classification framework was built. Drawn from immuneACCESS, this table holds only the in-frame rearrangements with V and J called that TCRdb kept. Clones are partly lost; checked studies trace under half to an unresolved V gene and leave the rest unexplained. The V and J calls and clone size come from that table; D and trimming were worked out from the DNA. This sample is represented by approximately 82,000 clones; 90% to 95% of them were singletons. Approximately 0.7% of the sample is taken by the ten largest. The donors were included in the validation cohort of roughly 120 subjects, a group kept apart from the roughly 700-subject first cohort. The receptor comes from a man aged 18 to 30 in good health and CMV-seronegative. The sequencing input was PBMCs.

CDR3 sequence: CASSIQTSYEQYF. The nucleotide sequence is TGTGCCAGTAGTATACAAACTAGCTACGAGCAGTACTTC. Recombination linked TRBV19 to TRBJ2-7, with TRBD2 tentatively as D gene (5 bases match). V drops 2 bases and J drops 3 bases, leaving 8 bases in between. Based on the germline V gene (reference sequence), the CDR1 and CDR2 sequences are LNHDA and SQIVND. The CDR3 has 13 amino acids, counting the end cysteine and phenylalanine. The DNA shown is the 39-base CDR3, in frame from base 1.